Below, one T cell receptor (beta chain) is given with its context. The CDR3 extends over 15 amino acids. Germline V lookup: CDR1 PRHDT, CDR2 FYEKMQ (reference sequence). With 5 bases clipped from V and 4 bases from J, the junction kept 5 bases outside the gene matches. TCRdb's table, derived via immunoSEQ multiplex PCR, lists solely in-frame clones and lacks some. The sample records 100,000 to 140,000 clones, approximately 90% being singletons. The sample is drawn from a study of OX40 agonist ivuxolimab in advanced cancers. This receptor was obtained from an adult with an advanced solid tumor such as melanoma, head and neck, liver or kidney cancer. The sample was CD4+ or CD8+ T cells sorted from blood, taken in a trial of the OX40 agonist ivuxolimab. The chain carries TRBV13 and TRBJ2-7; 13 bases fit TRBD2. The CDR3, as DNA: TGTGCCAGCAGCACTCGGACTAGCGGGGGTTACGAGCAGTACTTC. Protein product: CASSTRTSGGYEQYF.